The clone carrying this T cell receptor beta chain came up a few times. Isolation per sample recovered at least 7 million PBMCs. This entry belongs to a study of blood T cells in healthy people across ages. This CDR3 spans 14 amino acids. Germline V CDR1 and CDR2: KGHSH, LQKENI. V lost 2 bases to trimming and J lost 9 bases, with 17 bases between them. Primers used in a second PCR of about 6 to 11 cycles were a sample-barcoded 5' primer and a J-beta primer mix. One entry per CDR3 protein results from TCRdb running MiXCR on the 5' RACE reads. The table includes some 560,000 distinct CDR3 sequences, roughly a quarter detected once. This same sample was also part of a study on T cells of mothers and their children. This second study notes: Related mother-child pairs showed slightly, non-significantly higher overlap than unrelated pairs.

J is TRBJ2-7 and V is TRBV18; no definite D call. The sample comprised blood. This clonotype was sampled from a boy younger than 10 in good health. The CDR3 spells CASSPTGLTMGQYF. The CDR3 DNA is TGTGCCAGCTCACCAACCGGTCTCACGATGGGGCAGTACTTC.